A single sample is the source of the 10 T cell receptor beta chains below, sequenced in a study of persistence of HIV-infected CD4 T cells. Cells were stimulated with overlapping HIV-1 Gag 15-mer peptides. CD40L-negative CD69-negative CD45RO-high memory CD4+ T cells were sorted as populations depleted of antigen-responding cells. No antigen is known for these receptors. The libraries were made with immunoSEQ version 4 in survey mode. Using immunoSEQ multiplex PCR, the repertoire was profiled, and TCRdb retains in-frame clones only, with some absent. The sample contains tens of thousands of clones, over 60% of which appear only once. Material: CD4+ T cells sorted from PBMCs after roughly 17-hour stimulation, obtained from a patient who received antiretroviral therapy. The origin of the receptors is an adult man with HIV who was CMV-seropositive.

This clone was detected ten times or more. V gene TRBV29-1 combines with J gene TRBJ1-3, with D perhaps TRBD1 (6 bases). There are 15 residues in the CDR3. V lost 5 bases and J 0 bases, leaving 14 bases between the germline ends. CDR1 and CDR2 (germline): SQVTM, ANQGSEA. The CDR3 loop is CSVLGQSTSGNTIYF. CDR3 in DNA: TGCAGCGTTCTAGGACAGTCGACCTCTGGAAACACCATATATTTT.

CDR3 nucleotides: TGTGCCAGCAGTGAACCGGACTACCGGTTAACTAATGAAAAACTGTTTTTT. This translates into CASSEPDYRLTNEKLFF. J is TRBJ1-4 and V is TRBV6-1; D is unclear. CDR3 length: 17 amino acids. Germline lookup yields CDR1 MNHNS and CDR2 SASEGT. Trimming left V 2 bases short and J 1 base short, with 14 bases between.

This chain joins TRBV27 and TRBJ2-7; 10 bases agree with TRBD2. This CDR3 contains 16 residues. J lost 0 bases, V lost 5 bases, and 7 bases had no gene match. CDR1 is MNHEY, CDR2 SMNVEV, per germline (reference sequence). CDR3 in amino acids: CASSKSLAGSSYEQYF. Here the CDR3 DNA reads TGTGCCAGCAGTAAATCACTAGCGGGGAGCTCCTACGAGCAGTACTTC.

The J gene is TRBJ1-3, the V gene TRBV2; no firm D call. Trimming removed 8 bases at V and 4 bases at J, with 9 bases between. The germline V gene encodes CDR1 SNHLY and CDR2 FYNNEI. The CDR3 is 12 amino acids. CDR3 region: CASRLGGNTIYF. The CDR3 region has the DNA TGTGCCAGCCGGTTGGGGGGAAACACCATATATTTT.

The V and J genes are TRBV27 and TRBJ1-4; D gene uncertain. CDR3 size: 13 residues. Germline CDR1 and CDR2: MNHEY and SMNVEV (reference sequence). Trimming shortened V by 10 bases and J by 6 bases, and 15 bases separated the two germline ends. This CDR3 is CATSKGPHEKLFF. CDR3 sequence (DNA): TGTGCCACCTCAAAAGGACCTCATGAAAAACTGTTTTTT. Together with reference TRBV27 and TRBJ1-4, the CDR3 gives the full variable domain: EAQVTQNPRYLITVTGKKLTVTCSQNMNHEYMSWYRQDPGLGLRQIYYSMNVEVTDKGDVPEGYKVSRKEKRNFPLILESPSPNQTSLYFCATSKGPHEKLFFGSGTQLSVL.

CDR3 sequence (DNA): TGTGCCAGCAGCGGACCAGGGGGTGGGAACACTGAAGCTTTCTTT. It specifies CASSGPGGGNTEAFF. The chain uses TRBV9 and TRBJ1-1; 7 bases are shared with TRBD1. CDR1 and CDR2 (germline): SGDLS, YYNGEE. Losses at the gene ends were 3 bases for V and 1 base for J; bases not matched to a gene: 6. The length of the CDR3 is 15 residues.

The rearrangement joins TRBV9 to TRBJ1-4; D is ambiguous. Germline CDR1 and CDR2: SGDLS and YYNGEE. The CDR3 is made up of 14 amino acids. Trimming shortened V by 2 bases and J by 3 bases, and 8 bases separated the two germline ends. CDR3 in DNA: TGTGCCAGCAGCGTCGGCCCGGCTAATGAAAAACTGTTTTTT. Translating gives CASSVGPANEKLFF.

In this sample, this clone is medium-sized. This chain connects TRBV29-1 to TRBJ2-2; D unclear. Deletions cut 7 bases from V and 4 bases from J, with 13 bases between. The germline CDR1 and CDR2 sequences are SQVTM and ANQGSEA. This CDR3 has 13 amino acids. The CDR3 region is CSGATLGTGELFF. In DNA, the CDR3 is TGCAGCGGAGCCACCCTCGGCACCGGGGAGCTGTTTTTT.

The genes are TRBV6-6 and TRBJ1-1; D possibly corresponds to TRBD1 (5 bases). V lost 7 bases and J 6 bases, leaving 24 bases between the germline ends. Germline V gene data show CDR1 as MNHNY and CDR2 as SVGAGI (reference sequence). The length of the CDR3 is 16 residues. The CDR3 coding sequence is TGTGCCAGCACTCCCAACAAGGGCAGGGCGGGGGCTGAAGCTTTCTTT. This encodes CASTPNKGRAGAEAFF.

This chain joins TRBV10-3 and TRBJ2-3; 8 nucleotides align to TRBD2. Germline-derived CDR1 and CDR2 are ENHRY and SYGVKD. This CDR3 has 15 residues. V lost 6 bases, J lost 2 bases, and 7 bases stayed unmatched. The chain's CDR3 is CAISPGLGNTDTQYF. DNA of the CDR3: TGTGCCATCAGCCCGGGACTAGGGAACACAGATACGCAGTATTTT.